Detailed here is one T cell receptor (beta chain). Only a few counts were recorded for this clonotype. Its antigen has not been determined. Nothing much larger sits one base from this clone, and base qualities are not available. Graves' hyperthyroidism was defined as stable when no progression to ophthalmopathy occurred over 18 months of follow-up. Hyperthyroidism patients were newly diagnosed, had a disease duration of under 2 months, and were aged 18 to 65 years. Exclusion was applied to patients with uncontrolled infections, other autoimmune diseases, pregnancy or lactation. Clinical symptoms, serum thyroxine and TRAb, thyroid ultrasound, and orbital computed tomography formed the basis for the diagnoses. PBMCs were isolated from about 9 ml of fresh peripheral blood by Ficoll-Paque density gradient centrifugation. Total RNA was extracted with Trizol reagent, and quality was checked on an Agilent 2100 Bioanalyzer.

Amplification of TCR beta CDR3 regions was carried out from RNA transcripts. The first round of RT-PCR for the TCR CDR3 was performed with the HTBI primer set and the Qiagen OneStep RT-PCR kit. A second multiplex PCR round built the libraries, followed by size selection and purification. Paired-end sequencing of the libraries was performed with 100 bp reads on an Illumina HiSeq2000. The study's processing was this. Raw data were processed with SOAPnuke, discarding reads with adapters, uncalled bases, mean Phred below 15, or no exact constant-primer or identifier match. COPE v1.2.5 was used to merge the high-quality paired reads, and each unique nucleotide sequence was defined as a clonotype. MiTCR v1.1 was used to align clonotypes to the IMGT TRBV, TRBD and TRBJ reference segments. Only V-J combinations with frequency above 0.0001, covering 99.2% of repertoires, were analysed. A TCS score was defined as the ratio between F50 (clonal expansion) and ExV (chaos), using BLOSUM62-based TCRdist between CDR3 peptides within each V-J. Welch's t-statistics and random forest reduced approximately 520 V-J features to 13, which were used in a naive Bayes classifier (R e1071). Through fastp at Q25 and MiXCR, TCRdb rebuilt clones from the public reads, retaining in-frame beta chains. Rows are combined by CDR3 protein, so each entry shows the most common genes and DNA. The authors' filters were not applied to this entry. The sample has a few hundred thousand distinct CDR3 sequences on record, about a sixth of them singletons. Approximately 7% of the sample belongs to the ten largest clones.

Sequences SGHVS (CDR1) and FNYEAQ (CDR2) are obtained from the germline V gene. The CDR3 goes from the cysteine to the phenylalanine over 14 residues. CDR3 DNA is the only sequence kept; it has 42 bases, read in frame from the first base. Trimming takes 5 bases from V and 6 bases from J, and the germline ends sit 17 bases apart. The sample is drawn from a study of T cells in Graves' hyperthyroidism and ophthalmopathy (dated by TCRdb to the late 2010s). A note on the overall study: Peripheral blood was sampled at the time of initial diagnosis, prior to any treatment. TCR V-J signatures able to tell the groups apart were searched for in a discovery cohort of 95 to 100 patients, of whom about 40 had Graves' ophthalmopathy and 55 to 60 had stable Graves' hyperthyroidism. Whether ophthalmopathy could be predicted prospectively was tested in an independent validation cohort made up of approximately 19 hyperthyroidism patients plus 17 patients who later progressed to ophthalmopathy. For training and testing, the approximately 97 patients in the discovery cohort were randomly divided in a 7:3 ratio. The study also compared thyroid tissue and blood T-cell repertoires from roughly six Graves' hyperthyroidism patients. Following sampling, methimazole starting at 30 mg daily was given to hyperthyroidism patients, and high-dose intravenous methylprednisolone was given to ophthalmopathy patients. The paper reports TCR Vbeta CDR3 sequencing of roughly 140 peripheral blood samples: 43 ophthalmopathy, fewer than 80 hyperthyroidism and approximately 17 progressor patients. What the study reported, not specific to this receptor: A model built on a 13 V-J signature distinguished ophthalmopathy from stable hyperthyroidism, reaching 85% to 90% sensitivity and around 81% specificity in cross-validation and 80%/75% in testing. No statistical method was used to fix the sample size in advance, and group allocation was not hidden from the investigators. Most expanded thyroid clonotypes (frequency above 0.001) were also detected in blood, suggesting blood repertoires may reflect thyroid immune responses. In validation, progression to ophthalmopathy was predicted by the model with roughly 71% sensitivity and 72% to 85% specificity, a median of 6.5 months before onset.

The sequenced sample was blood. This sequence originates from a woman aged 30 to 39 with Graves' hyperthyroidism. The chain couples TRBV7-6 to TRBJ2-7; the D gene is perhaps TRBD2, from 5 matching bases. The base sequence is TGTGCCAGCAGCCCTCTAGAGGGAGCAGGCGAGCAGTACTTC. Its product reads: CASSPLEGAGEQYF. Reference TRBV7-6 and TRBJ2-7 genes cover what lies past the CDR3, so the full variable domain is GAGVSQSPRYKVTKRGQDVALRCDPISGHVSLYWYRQALGQGPEFLTYFNYEAQQDKSGLPNDRFSAERPEGSISTLTIQRTEQRDSAMYRCASSPLEGAGEQYFGPGTRLTVT.